The entry that follows covers one TCR beta chain sequence. Its antigen is undetermined. At one end the junction does not follow the germline gene, possibly because of a read error. The same CDR3 also results from other DNA sequences found in this sample. This CDR3 is built from 16 residues. CDR1 and CDR2 from the germline V gene are KGHSH and LQKENI. The entry originates in a study of cytomegalovirus exposure and HLA in healthy donors. General study points: Previous analysis showed most TCR beta V segments were productive about 90% or about 30% of the time.

It was with 60 Vbeta and 13 Jbeta primers that the PCR ran. Sequencing used immunoSEQ multiplex PCR; TCRdb keeps in-frame clones, though not all of them. The sample consists of over 85,000 clones, over 60% of them appearing once. This chain links TRBV18 with TRBJ2-2, with a possible D match to TRBD2 (5 bases). The sequencing sample was made of PBMCs. This receptor was identified in a woman between 55 and 75 years old in good health and CMV-seropositive. The CDR3 is CASSPVLLANTGELFF. The CDR3 DNA reads as TGTGCCAGTTCACCGGTCTTACTAGCGAACACCGGGGAGCTGTTTTTT.